This T cell receptor (beta chain) was recovered during a study of CD8 T cells in ankylosing spondylitis. TCR beta libraries were made by quantitative 5'-RACE with molecular barcodes. In TCRdb, the 5' RACE reads were re-called with MiXCR into one record per CDR3 protein. The table shows approximately 200,000 distinct CDR3 sequences, with over 10% occurring only once. This clonotype came up many times. What it binds is not known. General study findings and limits: The disease-linked clones had a CD8+ phenotype and low blood frequencies. In reactive arthritis synovial fluid and blood, some motif variants had been reported before. According to the report, clones linked to the disease were significantly enriched in matched synovial fluid samples taken from ankylosing spondylitis patients.

This CDR3 is 15 amino acids long. Per the germline V gene, CDR1 is DFQATT and CDR2 is SNEGSKA (reference sequence). V lost 3 bases and J 5 bases, leaving 20 bases between the germline ends. The receptor was isolated from a female donor with ankylosing spondylitis or in good health (not recorded which). V is TRBV20-1 and J is TRBJ2-7; unclear D gene. The sample taken for sequencing was blood, either unsorted or a sorted T cell fraction (not recorded which). In DNA, the CDR3 is TGCAGTGCTAGTACCTTGGACCCCAGCCGAGACGAGCAGTACTTC. Translated, it gives CSASTLDPSRDEQYF.